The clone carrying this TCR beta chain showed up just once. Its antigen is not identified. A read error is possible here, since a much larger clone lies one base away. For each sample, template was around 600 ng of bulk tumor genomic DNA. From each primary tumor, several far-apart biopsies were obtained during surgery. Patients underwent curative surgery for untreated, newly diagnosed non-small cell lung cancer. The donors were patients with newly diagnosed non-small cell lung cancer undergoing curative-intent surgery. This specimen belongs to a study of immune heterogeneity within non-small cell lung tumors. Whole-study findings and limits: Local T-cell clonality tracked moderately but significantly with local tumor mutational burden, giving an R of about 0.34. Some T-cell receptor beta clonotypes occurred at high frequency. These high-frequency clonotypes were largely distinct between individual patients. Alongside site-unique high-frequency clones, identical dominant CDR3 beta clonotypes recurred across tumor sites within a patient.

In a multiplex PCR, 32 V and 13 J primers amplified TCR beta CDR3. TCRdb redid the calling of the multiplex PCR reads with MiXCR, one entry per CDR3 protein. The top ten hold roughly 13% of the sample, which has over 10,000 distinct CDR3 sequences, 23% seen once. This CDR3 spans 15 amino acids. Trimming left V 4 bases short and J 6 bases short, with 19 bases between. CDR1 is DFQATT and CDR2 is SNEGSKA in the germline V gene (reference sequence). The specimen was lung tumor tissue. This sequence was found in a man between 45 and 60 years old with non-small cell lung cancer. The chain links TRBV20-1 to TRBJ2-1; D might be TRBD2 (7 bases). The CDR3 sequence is CSAKGRGGLFNEQFF. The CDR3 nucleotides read TGCAGTGCTAAGGGTAGGGGGGGACTCTTCAATGAGCAGTTCTTC.